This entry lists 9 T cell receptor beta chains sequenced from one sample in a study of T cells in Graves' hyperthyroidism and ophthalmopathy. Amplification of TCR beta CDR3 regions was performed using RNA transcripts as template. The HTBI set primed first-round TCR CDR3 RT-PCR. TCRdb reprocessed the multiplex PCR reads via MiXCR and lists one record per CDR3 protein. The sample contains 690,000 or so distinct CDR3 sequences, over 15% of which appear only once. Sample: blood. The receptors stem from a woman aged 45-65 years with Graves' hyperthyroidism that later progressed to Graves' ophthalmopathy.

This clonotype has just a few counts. The CDR3 sequence is CSAKSTRGLYSNQPQHF. The CDR3 nucleotides are TGCAGTGCTAAGAGTACGCGGGGACTTTATAGCAATCAGCCCCAGCATTTT. The chain employs TRBV20-1 and TRBJ1-5; a weak D match, TRBD1 (5 bases). The CDR3 loop spans 17 amino acids. Germline CDR1 and CDR2: DFQATT and SNEGSKA (reference sequence). The V end lost 4 bases, the J end lost 0 bases, and 19 bases lay between the germline ends.

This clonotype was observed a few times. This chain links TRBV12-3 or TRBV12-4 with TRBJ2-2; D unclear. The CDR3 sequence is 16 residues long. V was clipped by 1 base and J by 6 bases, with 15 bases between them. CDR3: CASSLVGLGKSGELFF. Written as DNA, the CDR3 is TGTGCCAGCAGTTTAGTGGGTTTGGGGAAGTCCGGGGAGCTGTTTTTT.

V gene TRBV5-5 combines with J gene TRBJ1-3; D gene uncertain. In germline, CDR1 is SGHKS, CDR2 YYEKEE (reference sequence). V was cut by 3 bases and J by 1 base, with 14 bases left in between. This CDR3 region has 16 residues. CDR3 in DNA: TGTGCCAGCAGCTACAACAGTTATTCTTCTGGAAACACCATATATTTT. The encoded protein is CASSYNSYSSGNTIYF.

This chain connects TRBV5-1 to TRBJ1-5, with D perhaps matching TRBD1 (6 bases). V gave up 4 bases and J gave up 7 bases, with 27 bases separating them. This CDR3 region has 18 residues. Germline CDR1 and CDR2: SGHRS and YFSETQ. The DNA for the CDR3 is TGCGCCAGCAGCCTCGCGCCCAGGGGCACGGCAGCTGGGCAGCCCCAGCATTTT. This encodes CASSLAPRGTAAGQPQHF.

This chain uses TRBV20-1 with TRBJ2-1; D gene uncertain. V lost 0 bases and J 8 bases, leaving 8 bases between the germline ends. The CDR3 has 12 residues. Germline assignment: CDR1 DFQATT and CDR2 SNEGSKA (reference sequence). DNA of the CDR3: TGCAGTGCTAGAGATGGCGGCGATGAGCAGTTCTTC. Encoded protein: CSARDGGDEQFF.

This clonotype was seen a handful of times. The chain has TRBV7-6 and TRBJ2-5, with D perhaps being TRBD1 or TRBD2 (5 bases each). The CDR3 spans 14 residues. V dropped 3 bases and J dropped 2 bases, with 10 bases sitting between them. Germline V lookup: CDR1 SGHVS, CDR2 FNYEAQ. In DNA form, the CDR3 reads TGTGCCAGCAGCTTGATGGGGGAACAAGAGACCCAGTACTTC. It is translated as CASSLMGEQETQYF.

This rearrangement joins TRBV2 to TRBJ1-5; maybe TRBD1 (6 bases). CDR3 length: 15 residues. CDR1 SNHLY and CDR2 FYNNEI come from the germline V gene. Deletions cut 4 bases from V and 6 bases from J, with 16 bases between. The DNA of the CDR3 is TGTGCCAGCAGTGTTCGGCAGGGGTTGATTCAGCCCCAGCATTTT. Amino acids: CASSVRQGLIQPQHF.

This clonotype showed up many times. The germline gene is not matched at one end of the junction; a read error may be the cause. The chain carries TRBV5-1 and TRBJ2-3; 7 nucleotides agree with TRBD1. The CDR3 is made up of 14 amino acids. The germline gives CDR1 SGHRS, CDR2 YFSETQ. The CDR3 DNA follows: TGTGCCAGCAGCCTGGACAGGCCCACAGATACGCAGTATTTT. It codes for CASSLDRPTDTQYF.

The CDR3 reads CASSIAGFSGTEAFF. CDR3 nucleotides: TGTGCCAGCAGCATCGCGGGGTTTTCAGGGACTGAAGCTTTCTTT. The chain combines TRBV6-1 with TRBJ1-1; weak D call: TRBD1 (5 bases). Germline V gene data show CDR1 as MNHNS and CDR2 as SASEGT. This CDR3 has 15 amino acids. The ends were cut back, 6 bases at V and 5 bases at J, with 19 bases in the middle.